These 32 T cell receptor beta chains were all obtained from the same sample, sequenced in a study of blood T cell repertoires in COVID-19. Only in-frame clones appear in the TCRdb table, and some are missing; sequencing was by immunoSEQ multiplex PCR. The sample contains approximately 140,000 clones, around 80% of which appear only once. Specimen: peripheral blood. These receptors all come from a man in his 60s with acute or convalescent COVID-19.

V is TRBV6-6 and J is TRBJ2-1; a possible D gene is TRBD2 (5 bases). V gave up 0 bases and J gave up 5 bases, with 14 bases separating them. CDR3 size: 16 residues. The germline V gene encodes CDR1 MNHNY and CDR2 SVGAGI (reference sequence). The CDR3 loop is CASSYSKLVVNNEQFF. CDR3 nucleotide sequence: TGTGCCAGCAGTTACTCGAAACTAGTGGTTAACAATGAGCAGTTCTTC.

The V and J genes are TRBV7-6 and TRBJ2-3, with 12 bases aligning to TRBD2. Unmatched junction bases numbered 5, after V lost 3 bases and J lost 4 bases. The CDR3 has 16 residues. CDR1 and CDR2 from the germline V gene are SGHVS and FNYEAQ. The CDR3 DNA reads TGTGCCAGCAGCTTGGGGACTAGCGGGTCCGCAGATACGCAGTATTTT. As protein: CASSLGTSGSADTQYF.

CDR3 nucleotide sequence: TGTGCCAGCGGGCAGACCACCTACGAGCAGTACTTC. Amino acid sequence: CASGQTTYEQYF. V usage is TRBV12-3 or TRBV12-4 and J usage is TRBJ2-7; D remains ambiguous. The CDR3 covers 12 residues. Deletions cut 8 bases from V and 2 bases from J, with 10 bases between.

This chain uses TRBV6-2 or TRBV6-3 with TRBJ1-2; possible D gene TRBD1, 6 bases. Between the trimmed V and J ends, which lost 6 bases and 5 bases, there was a span of 19 bases. The germline V gene encodes CDR1 MNHEY and CDR2 SVGEGT. The CDR3 spans 15 residues. The CDR3 DNA is TGTGCCAGCAGCCAAAGCGCCGGGACACTATATGGCTACACCTTC. It codes for CASSQSAGTLYGYTF.

The V call is TRBV24-1, the J call TRBJ1-2; TRBD1 matches 7 bases. Trimming cost V 4 bases and J 2 bases; bases outside gene matches: 3. CDR3 size: 14 residues. Germline V lookup: CDR1 KGHDR, CDR2 SFDVKD. CDR3 residues: CATSDPTGNYGYTF. The CDR3 nucleotides read TGTGCCACCAGTGACCCGACAGGGAACTATGGCTACACCTTC.

Comment on this clone: Germline is not matched at one junction end, which may reflect a read error. The genes are TRBV9 and TRBJ1-1; D is unresolved. Germline lookup yields CDR1 SGDLS and CDR2 YYNGEE. This CDR3 spans 15 amino acids. Here the CDR3 reads CASSVGGGMNSEAFF. The CDR3 DNA reads TGTGCCAGCAGCGTAGGCGGAGGGATGAACTCTGAAGCTTTCTTT. Using reference TRBV9 and TRBJ1-1 for the parts outside the CDR3, the full variable domain is DSGVTQTPKHLITATGQRVTLRCSPRSGDLSVYWYQQSLDQGLQFLIQYYNGEERAKGNILERFSAQQFPDLHSELNLSSLELGDSALYFCASSVGGGMNSEAFFGQGTRLTVV.

The V gene is TRBV15, the J gene TRBJ1-2; 7 bases are a match to TRBD1. CDR3 size: 14 residues. From germline, CDR1 is LNHNV and CDR2 YYDKDF (reference sequence). J lost 8 bases, V lost 5 bases, and 11 bases had no gene match. In DNA, the CDR3 is TGTGCCACCAGCGTCGGGACAGAGTATGAAGGCTACACCTTC. It yields the protein CATSVGTEYEGYTF.

The chain combines TRBV5-1 with TRBJ1-1; tentatively, D is TRBD1 (5 bases). Per germline, CDR1 SGHRS and CDR2 YFSETQ. The CDR3 runs to 15 residues. Trimming pared 0 bases from V and 0 bases from J, leaving 9 bases between. CDR3 sequence: CASSLDPGVNTEAFF. The CDR3 nucleotides read TGCGCCAGCAGCTTGGATCCGGGGGTGAACACTGAAGCTTTCTTT.

This chain joins TRBV9 and TRBJ2-1; 7 nucleotides agree with TRBD1. This CDR3 is built from 14 residues. Germline CDR1 reads SGDLS; CDR2 reads YYNGEE. V gave up 5 bases and J gave up 1 base; unmatched junction bases: 3. The CDR3 bases are TGTGCCAGCAGTGACAGGGAATCCTACAATGAGCAGTTCTTC. This translates into CASSDRESYNEQFF.

This chain uses TRBV6-5 with TRBJ1-4, with D uncertain. CDR3 length equals 14 residues. CDR1 MNHEY and CDR2 SVGAGI come from the germline V gene. V lost 7 bases and J lost 0, with 9 bases in between. The CDR3 bases are TGTGCCAGCATGAGGGCCACAACTAATGAAAAACTGTTTTTT. Residues: CASMRATTNEKLFF.

This clone was counted only a few times. The chain recombines TRBV4-1 with TRBJ1-2; D is unclear. V lost 0 bases, J lost 0 bases, and 8 bases lay in between. This CDR3 region has 15 residues. Germline V gene sequence: CDR1 MGHRA, CDR2 YSYEKL. CDR3: CASSQEKIANYGYTF. CDR3 sequence (DNA): TGCGCCAGCAGCCAAGAGAAGATAGCTAACTATGGCTACACCTTC.

The V gene is TRBV24-1, the J gene TRBJ2-5; no clear D gene. This CDR3 is built from 14 residues. The ends were cut back, 3 bases at V and 5 bases at J, with 12 bases in the middle. The V gene's germline CDR1 is KGHDR and CDR2 SFDVKD. The CDR3: CATSDPGGMETQYF. Here the CDR3 DNA reads TGTGCCACCAGTGATCCGGGTGGTATGGAGACCCAGTACTTC.

The CDR3, as DNA: TGTGCCAGCAGCCATGCACAGCGGGGCAATCAGCCCCAGCATTTT. Protein product: CASSHAQRGNQPQHF. The chain links TRBV5-8 to TRBJ1-5; D gene unclear. The V end lost 4 bases, the J end lost 2 bases, and 13 bases lay between the germline ends. Germline CDR1 is SGHTS and CDR2 is YDEGEE. The CDR3 is 15 residues long.

The genes are TRBV28 and TRBJ2-7; a possible D gene is TRBD1 (7 bases). The CDR3 spans 14 residues. Trimming cost V 10 bases and J 3 bases, with 19 bases left between them. Germline CDR1 and CDR2: MDHEN and SYDVKM. CDR3 sequence (DNA): TGTGCCACCCAGGGGGGCCAGCCCAACTACGAGCAGTACTTC. Translated: CATQGGQPNYEQYF.

This clone showed up just a few times. The chain is built from TRBV5-1 and TRBJ2-7; 8 bases are a match to TRBD1. V gave up 4 bases and J gave up 6 bases; unmatched junction bases: 9. This CDR3 spans 14 amino acids. CDR1 SGHRS and CDR2 YFSETQ come from the germline V gene. CDR3 bases: TGCGCCAGCAGCGAGTTCCCGGGGACAGGCGAGCAGTACTTC. The encoded protein is CASSEFPGTGEQYF.

The V and J genes are TRBV7-2 and TRBJ2-6; weak D call: TRBD1 (5 bases). V was clipped by 5 bases and J by 0 bases, with 11 bases between them. The CDR3 contains 16 residues. Germline V CDR1 and CDR2: SGHTA, FQGNSA. For the CDR3, the DNA is TGTGCCAGCAGCCTTCGACAGCACTCTGGGGCCAACGTCCTGACTTTC. Its protein is CASSLRQHSGANVLTF. Using reference TRBV7-2 and TRBJ2-6 for the parts outside the CDR3, the full variable domain is GAGVSQSPSNKVTEKGKDVELRCDPISGHTALYWYRQSLGQGLEFLIYFQGNSAPDKSGLPSDRFSAERTGGSVSTLTIQRTQQEDSAVYLCASSLRQHSGANVLTFGAGSRLTVL.

This clone was found a few times. The V gene is TRBV11-2, the J gene TRBJ2-2, with TRBD2 identical over 13 bases. Germline V gene sequence: CDR1 SGHAT, CDR2 FQNNGV. The CDR3 extends over 15 amino acids. V was pared by 5 bases and J by 3 bases, with 0 bases of the junction left unmatched. The CDR3 here is CASSGLAGDTGELFF. The CDR3 DNA reads as TGTGCCAGCAGCGGACTAGCGGGAGACACCGGGGAGCTGTTTTTT.

This clone is a singleton in its sample. The gene calls are TRBV23-1 and TRBJ1-2, with D unclear. TRBV23-1 is an ORF, and what it does is uncertain. The CDR3 contains 15 residues. Trimming took off 3 bases at V and 4 bases at J, with 15 bases between the two ends. CDR3 DNA: TGCGCCAGCAGTCATTGCAGGCCTTTAGGCTATGGCTACACCTTC. Protein product: CASSHCRPLGYGYTF.

The V call is TRBV9, the J call TRBJ2-7, with D perhaps TRBD1 (5 bases). V dropped 3 bases and J dropped 3 bases, with 13 bases sitting between them. The CDR3 is 14 amino acids. The germline V gene encodes CDR1 SGDLS and CDR2 YYNGEE. The CDR3 sequence: CASSARTNDYEQYF. CDR3 DNA: TGTGCCAGCAGCGCGCGGACAAATGACTACGAGCAGTACTTC.

This rearrangement joins TRBV7-2 to TRBJ2-7, with a possible D match to TRBD2 (6 bases). This CDR3 is 17 amino acids long. Germline CDR1 and CDR2: SGHTA and FQGNSA. V was shortened by 1 base and J by 4 bases, with 20 bases between the two germline ends. This CDR3 reads CASSLVGAGSQPYEQYF. The DNA of the CDR3 is TGTGCCAGCAGCTTAGTAGGGGCGGGGTCCCAACCTTACGAGCAGTACTTC.

V gene TRBV2 combines with J gene TRBJ1-4; TRBD1 matches at 7 bases. CDR3 length: 12 residues. CDR1 and CDR2 from the germline V gene are SNHLY and FYNNEI. V trimming: 11 bases; J trimming: 8 bases; junction bases outside the gene matches: 8. The DNA for the CDR3 is TGTGCCGGTTCCGGGACAGCAGAAAAACTGTTTTTT. Its translation is CAGSGTAEKLFF. The full variable domain, completed using reference TRBV2 and TRBJ1-4, is EPEVTQTPSHQVTQMGQEVILRCVPISNHLYFYWYRQILGQKVEFLVSFYNNEISEKSEIFDDQFSVERPDGSNFTLKIRSTKLEDSAMYFCAGSGTAEKLFFGSGTQLSVL.

The CDR3 protein is CASSHPGEEETQYF. CDR3 DNA: TGCGCCAGCAGTCACCCGGGGGAGGAAGAGACCCAGTACTTC. J is TRBJ2-5 and V is TRBV5-1; D is possibly TRBD2 (6 bases). V dropped 5 bases and J dropped 3 bases, with 14 bases sitting between them. This CDR3 has 14 residues. Germline V gives CDR1 SGHRS, CDR2 YFSETQ. Full variable domain (outside the CDR3, taken from reference TRBV5-1 and TRBJ2-5): KAGVTQTPRYLIKTRGQQVTLSCSPISGHRSVSWYQQTPGQGLQFLFEYFSETQRNKGNFPGRFSGRQFSNSRSEMNVSTLELGDSALYLCASSHPGEEETQYFGPGTRLLVL.

This rearrangement joins TRBV7-2 to TRBJ2-7; the D gene is possibly TRBD2 (6 bases). This CDR3 contains 12 residues. V was pared by 3 bases and J by 7 bases, with 10 bases between. Germline V lookup: CDR1 SGHTA, CDR2 FQGNSA. Here the CDR3 reads CASSLDGGEQYF. The CDR3, as DNA: TGTGCCAGCAGCTTGGACGGAGGGGAGCAGTACTTC.

CDR3 region: CASSLDSNNEQFF. Written as DNA, the CDR3 is TGTGCCAGCAGCTTGGACAGCAACAATGAGCAGTTCTTC. This sequence joins TRBV7-2 and TRBJ2-1; weak D call: TRBD1 (6 bases). The V end was cut by 3 bases, the J end by 5 bases, with 8 bases between. This CDR3 contains 13 residues. The germline gives CDR1 SGHTA, CDR2 FQGNSA.

As regards this clone: Possible read error: a much larger clone is one base away. The chain carries TRBV19 and TRBJ2-2; 7 bases map to TRBD1. V trimming: 7 bases; J trimming: 1 base; junction bases outside the gene matches: 9. The CDR3 has 16 amino acids. Looked up from germline, CDR1 is LNHDA and CDR2 is SQIVND (reference sequence). CDR3 nucleotide sequence: TGTGCCAGTAATCCCAGGGGGATACAGAACACCGGGGAGCTGTTTTTT. Its protein is CASNPRGIQNTGELFF.

The rearrangement joins TRBV19 to TRBJ2-2, with 12 bases aligning to TRBD2. The CDR3 totals 16 residues. The ends lost 7 bases at V and 6 bases at J; junction bases unmatched: 9. Germline V gives CDR1 LNHDA, CDR2 SQIVND (reference sequence). The CDR3 is CASTHRTSGKAGELFF. The CDR3 nucleotides read TGTGCCAGTACCCATCGGACTAGCGGGAAGGCCGGGGAGCTGTTTTTT.

The rearrangement uses TRBV18 and TRBJ1-1; TRBD1 aligns across 9 bases. V shed 3 bases, J shed 4 bases, and the junction held 9 bases outside the gene matches. Germline values: CDR1 KGHSH, CDR2 LQKENI. The CDR3 sequence is 16 residues long. In DNA form, the CDR3 reads TGTGCCAGCTCACCCCCGGGACAGGGAATGAGCACTGAAGCTTTCTTT. Translated, it gives CASSPPGQGMSTEAFF.

This clone was seen a handful of times. This chain uses TRBV4-3 with TRBJ2-2; D may be TRBD1 (5 bases). CDR3 length equals 18 residues. V lost 0 bases, J lost 4 bases, and 18 bases lay in between. CDR1 and CDR2 (germline): LGHNA, YSLEER. Written as DNA, the CDR3 is TGCGCCAGCAGCCAAGATAGAGAGGCCAGGGCTGTCACCGGGGAGCTGTTTTTT. Encoded protein: CASSQDREARAVTGELFF.

The chain joins TRBV28 to TRBJ1-4, with D unclear. The germline V and J ends were trimmed by 10 bases and 8 bases, with 14 bases remaining between them. CDR1 is MDHEN, CDR2 SYDVKM, per germline. CDR3 length: 12 amino acids. CDR3 protein: CATGEGREKLFF. The DNA for the CDR3 is TGTGCCACCGGAGAGGGTCGCGAAAAACTGTTTTTT.

The chain has TRBV27 and TRBJ1-4; a weak D match, TRBD1 (6 bases). CDR3 length: 15 amino acids. V lost 2 bases and J 8 bases, leaving 15 bases between the germline ends. Germline CDR1 reads MNHEY; CDR2 reads SMNVEV (reference sequence). The CDR3 reads CASSLRAGAGEKLFF. CDR3 coding DNA: TGTGCCAGCAGTTTAAGGGCGGGGGCGGGGGAAAAACTGTTTTTT.

This chain uses TRBV28 with TRBJ1-2; 7 bases map to TRBD1. This CDR3 has 14 residues. In germline, CDR1 is MDHEN, CDR2 SYDVKM. The trim removed 10 bases at V and 0 bases at J, leaving 8 bases unmatched. Here the CDR3 DNA reads TGTGCCACTCGCTCGACAGGGACTAACTATGGCTACACCTTC. Translating gives CATRSTGTNYGYTF.

V usage is TRBV19 and J usage is TRBJ1-2; a weak D match, TRBD1 (6 bases). Germline lookup yields CDR1 LNHDA and CDR2 SQIVND (reference sequence). With 7 bases removed from V and 8 bases from J, the gap between germline ends came to 32 bases. The CDR3 spans 18 residues. The CDR3 sequence: CASTTRGGPTDLHRGYTF. The CDR3 bases are TGTGCCAGTACCACCCGGGGGGGGCCGACAGACCTTCATCGCGGCTACACCTTC.